These T cell receptor beta chains were read from a single sample in a study of shared clonotypes between healthy human individuals. TCRdb's table, derived via immunoSEQ multiplex PCR, lists solely in-frame clones and lacks some. The sample has approximately 2.1 million clones; just over 90% are singletons. The sequencing sample was made of naive CD4+ T cells from PBMCs. The source is a man between 18 and 35 years old in good health. Some clones in this sample may be carry-over from other donors' samples. The conserved cysteine and the conserved F or W are not part of the CDR3 here. Fields, in order: V gene, clone size, CDR3 protein. Rows may omit the clone size; those that give it use once, few, many or a size class.

V: TRBV29-1
size: .
CDR3: SVGRGYNEQF

V: TRBV28
size: .
CDR3: ASGGVLPGEQY

V: TRBV5-1
size: .
CDR3: ASSLGWGHANEQF

V: TRBV30
size: .
CDR3: ACQGDTGELF

V: TRBV5-4
size: .
CDR3: ASSSPGRDRSGANVLT

V: TRBV5-6
size: .
CDR3: ASSLSATANTGELF

V: TRBV28
size: .
CDR3: ASSLSTGGGYGYT

V: TRBV9
size: .
CDR3: ASSVAYPNNEQF

V: TRBV5-1
size: .
CDR3: ASSFSSRAETQY

V: TRBV19
size: .
CDR3: ASSPGTENTEAF

V: TRBV5-1
size: .
CDR3: ASSLGTGAAEKLF

V: TRBV20-1
size: few
CDR3: SAPLSYGYT

V: TRBV6-1
size: once
CDR3: ASSVNSRTSGMTETQY

V: TRBV7-2
size: .
CDR3: ASTKGRSNTEAF

V: TRBV28
size: .
CDR3: AGGGGLPNYGYT

V: TRBV9
size: .
CDR3: ASSPRVAGGSYEQY

V: TRBV29-1
size: .
CDR3: SVGLNRGRDEKLF

V: TRBV7-8
size: .
CDR3: ASSSGTGGRQPQH

V: TRBV5-4
size: .
CDR3: ASSDAGLLEY

V: TRBV10-3
size: .
CDR3: AISDGGRAISYNEQF

V: TRBV25-1
size: .
CDR3: ASSGNRGGETQY

V: TRBV7-9
size: .
CDR3: ASSLWGVATNEKLF

V: TRBV6-6
size: .
CDR3: ASSYGTANTGELF

V: TRBV30
size: .
CDR3: AWSADSRKQY

V: TRBV25-1
size: few
CDR3: ASSRFGTTNTGELF

V: TRBV7-3
size: .
CDR3: ASSPAPGQPQH

V: TRBV5-1
size: .
CDR3: ASSFYSNTEAF

V: TRBV6-1
size: few
CDR3: ASSDRGNQPQH

V: TRBV18
size: .
CDR3: ASSRPGSSGANVLT

V: TRBV28
size: .
CDR3: ASSPGTPNTEAF

V: TRBV7-2
size: once
CDR3: ASSSQSGGDNEQF

V: TRBV6-5
size: .
CDR3: ASSYEPGEGETQY

V: TRBV29-1
size: .
CDR3: SVGQANQPQH

V: TRBV7-9
size: .
CDR3: ASSLGDRGNEKLF

V: TRBV6-5
size: .
CDR3: ASSQTSGVGTQY

V: TRBV6-6
size: .
CDR3: ASSYRVEQY

V: TRBV28
size: .
CDR3: ASTITGTSQKDTQY

V: TRBV7-3
size: once
CDR3: ASSLIPQGQTTYNEQF

V: TRBV6-6
size: .
CDR3: ASSYRGQGGDEQF

V: TRBV30
size: .
CDR3: AWTPGPWVDYNEQF

V: TRBV2
size: .
CDR3: ASSEGLVKPSTDTQY

V: TRBV6-5
size: .
CDR3: ASSYAPGRQPQH

V: TRBV29-1
size: .
CDR3: SVRQALSLF

V: TRBV28
size: .
CDR3: ASSFVNSPLH

V: TRBV10-1
size: .
CDR3: ASSRPGQGNQPQH